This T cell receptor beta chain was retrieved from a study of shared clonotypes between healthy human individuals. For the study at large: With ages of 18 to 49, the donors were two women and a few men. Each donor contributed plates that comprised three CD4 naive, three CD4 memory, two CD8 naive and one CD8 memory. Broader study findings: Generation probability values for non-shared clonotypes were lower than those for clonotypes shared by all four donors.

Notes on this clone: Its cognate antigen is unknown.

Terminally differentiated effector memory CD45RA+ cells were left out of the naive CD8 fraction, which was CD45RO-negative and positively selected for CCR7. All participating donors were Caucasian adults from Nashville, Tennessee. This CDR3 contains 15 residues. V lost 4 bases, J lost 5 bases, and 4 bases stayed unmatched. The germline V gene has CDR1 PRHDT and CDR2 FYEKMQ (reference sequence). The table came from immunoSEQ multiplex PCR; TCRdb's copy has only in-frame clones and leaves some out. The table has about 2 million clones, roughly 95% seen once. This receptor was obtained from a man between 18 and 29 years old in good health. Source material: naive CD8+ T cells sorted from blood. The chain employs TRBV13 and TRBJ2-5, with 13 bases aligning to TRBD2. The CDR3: CASSSLAGGLETQYF. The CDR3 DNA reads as TGTGCCAGCAGCTCACTAGCGGGAGGGCTGGAGACCCAGTACTTC.